This T cell receptor (beta chain) was obtained from a study of control samples from healthy donors and cancer patients. Sequencing used immunoSEQ multiplex PCR; TCRdb keeps in-frame clones, though not all of them. The sample lists some 150,000 clones, about 91% occurring once. The CDR3 spans 11 residues. CDR1 is MGHDK, CDR2 SYGVNS, per germline. Trimming shortened V by 0 bases and J by 11 bases, and 7 bases separated the two germline ends. This sequence joins TRBV25-1 and TRBJ1-1; D call uncertain. The sample consisted of blood. The receptor comes from a man under 40 in good health. Written as DNA, the CDR3 is TGTGCCAGCAGTGAATACAGCATTGCTTTCTTT. Amino acid sequence: CASSEYSIAFF.